One and the same sample provided the 9 T cell receptor beta chains below, sequenced in a study of T cells after yellow fever vaccination. MiXCR was run by TCRdb on the 5' RACE reads, yielding one entry per CDR3 protein. The repertoire consists of roughly 74,000 distinct CDR3 sequences, with approximately 7% occurring once and the leading ten covering 35% to 45%. Sequenced material: CD8+ T cells sorted from PBMCs, taken less than 6 days after the first yellow fever vaccination. The receptors come from a man in his late teens or twenties who received the YFV17D yellow fever vaccine.

This clonotype has a handful of counts. This chain connects TRBV5-1 to TRBJ2-1; D is perhaps TRBD1 or TRBD2 (6 bases each). The V end was cut by 9 bases, the J end by 5 bases, with 24 bases between. The CDR3 runs 16 residues. Germline values: CDR1 SGHRS, CDR2 YFSETQ. Here the CDR3 reads CATLGGGTDWDNEQFF. The CDR3, as DNA: TGCGCCACTTTAGGAGGGGGGACGGACTGGGACAATGAGCAGTTCTTC.

The genes are TRBV6-4 and TRBJ2-7, with 10 nucleotides matching TRBD2. The V and J ends lost 0 bases and 5 bases, in that order; junction bases with no gene match: 13. The CDR3 spans 18 residues. The germline gives CDR1 MRHNA, CDR2 SNTAGT. This CDR3 reads CASSDSTASGGLKHEQYV. CDR3 DNA sequence: TGTGCCAGCAGTGACTCGACGGCTAGCGGGGGCCTTAAGCACGAGCAGTACGTC.

The table lists this clonotype with many counts. The V and J genes are TRBV5-1 and TRBJ2-3; 7 nucleotides line up with TRBD2. Trimming removed 0 bases from V and 1 base from J; junction bases left unmatched: 8. This CDR3 spans 17 amino acids. Germline-derived CDR1 and CDR2 are SGHRS and YFSETQ. The DNA of the CDR3 is TGCGCCAGCAGCTTGGCCGTCTCTAGCGGTCGCACAGATACGCAGTATTTT. Encoded protein: CASSLAVSSGRTDTQYF.

This clonotype was seen a few times. This chain connects TRBV7-6 to TRBJ2-3, with TRBD2 matching 9 bases. With V trimmed by 6 bases and J by 4 bases, 8 bases remained unmatched. The germline V gene encodes CDR1 SGHVS and CDR2 FNYEAQ. There are 15 residues in the CDR3. The DNA of the CDR3 is TGTGCCAGCAGGATGAGAGCGGGGGGAGCAGATACGCAGTATTTT. Protein: CASRMRAGGADTQYF. Looking up the rest from reference TRBV7-6 and TRBJ2-3 gives the full variable domain: GAGVSQSPRYKVTKRGQDVALRCDPISGHVSLYWYRQALGQGPEFLTYFNYEAQQDKSGLPNDRFSAERPEGSISTLTIQRTEQRDSAMYRCASRMRAGGADTQYFGPGTRLTVL.

This clonotype is a singleton in its sample. This likely comes from a read error, as the CDR3 has no conserved phenylalanine or tryptophan at its end. The chain couples TRBV4-1 to TRBJ1-6; D is unclear. The CDR3 has 17 residues. V gave up 0 bases and J gave up 6 bases, with 15 bases separating them. CDR1 and CDR2 (germline): MGHRA, YSYEKL. CDR3 residues: CASSQDSGSYINSPLHL. As DNA, the CDR3 is TGCGCCAGCAGCCAAGATTCCGGCAGCTATATTAATTCACCCCTCCACTTG.

This clonotype was observed many times. J is TRBJ2-2 and V is TRBV7-3, with TRBD1 as a possible D gene (6 bases). The V end was cut by 5 bases, the J end by 5 bases, with 12 bases between. In germline, CDR1 is SGHTA, CDR2 FQGTGA. The CDR3 runs 14 residues. CDR3 in DNA: TGTGCCAGCAGCAAAACAGGGCCGACCGGGGAGCTGTTTTTT. Protein sequence: CASSKTGPTGELFF.

This clonotype has ten or more counts. The chain recombines TRBV4-1 with TRBJ2-3; D tentatively fits TRBD1 or TRBD2 (5 bases each). Trimming left V 1 base short and J 6 bases short, with 14 bases between. This CDR3 comprises 15 residues. CDR1 MGHRA and CDR2 YSYEKL come from the germline V gene. In DNA form, the CDR3 reads TGCGCCAGCAGCCAAGTCCGCGACGGGACGGATACGCAGTATTTT. This sequence encodes CASSQVRDGTDTQYF.

This clonotype was found a few times. This sequence joins TRBV6-2 or TRBV6-3 and TRBJ2-5; no clear D. Germline V lookup: CDR1 MNHEY, CDR2 SVGEGT. The CDR3 runs 13 residues. The ends were cut back, 7 bases at V and 2 bases at J, with 11 bases in the middle. CDR3 sequence (DNA): TGTGCCAGCACCCTGACGGAACAAGAGACCCAGTACTTC. This sequence encodes CASTLTEQETQYF.

The chain is built from TRBV6-2 or TRBV6-3 and TRBJ2-4, with 12 bases lining up with TRBD2. Unmatched junction bases numbered 4, after V lost 3 bases and J lost 7 bases. This CDR3 is 15 amino acids long. Germline CDR1 reads MNHEY; CDR2 reads SVGEGT. In DNA form, the CDR3 reads TGTGCCAGCAGTTATTCTAGCGGGGGGGCGAACATTCAGTACTTC. Protein sequence: CASSYSSGGANIQYF.